This T cell receptor beta chain appears in the sequencing data of a study of T cell responses to AZD1222 COVID-19 vaccine. Sequenced by immunoSEQ multiplex PCR; TCRdb stores in-frame clones only, minus some. The data hold 130,000 to 150,000 clones, with about 92% observed a single time. The sequence derives from an adult in good health. The material was peripheral blood, obtained on day 0 of AZD1222 vaccination.

The CDR3 DNA sequence: TGTGCCAGCAGTTTACCTCAAAACTACGAGCAGTACTTC. This gives the protein CASSLPQNYEQYF. The chain employs TRBV28 and TRBJ2-7; D is unresolved. This CDR3 is built from 13 residues. The germline CDR1 and CDR2 sequences are MDHEN and SYDVKM. V was cut by 2 bases and J by 3 bases, with 8 bases left in between.